The entry below describes one TCR beta chain. The antigen remains unidentified. Germline V lookup: CDR1 DFQATT, CDR2 SNEGSKA (reference sequence). V lost 0 bases to trimming and J lost 4 bases, with 9 bases between them. The CDR3 runs 13 residues. For Graves' hyperthyroidism to be stable, ophthalmopathy could not progress within 18 months. Clinical symptoms, serum thyroxine and TRAb, thyroid ultrasound and orbital computed tomography were used for the diagnoses. The data were obtained in a study of T cells in Graves' hyperthyroidism and ophthalmopathy. Overall study findings and caveats: Most thyroid clonotypes expanded above 0.001 were also detected in blood.

The source material, RNA transcripts, was used to amplify TCR beta CDR3 regions. The HTBI primer set served for first-round RT-PCR of the TCR CDR3. One entry per CDR3 protein, called by TCRdb with MiXCR from the multiplex PCR reads. The data show approximately 590,000 distinct CDR3 sequences, under 60% seen once. Sequenced material: peripheral blood or thyroid tissue (not recorded which). The V call is TRBV20-1, the J call TRBJ1-1, with a possible D match to TRBD1 (5 bases). This receptor was taken from a woman aged 18-29 years with Graves' hyperthyroidism. CDR3 bases: TGCAGTGCTAGAGATCTGGGGGGCACTGAAGCTTTCTTT. Its protein product is CSARDLGGTEAFF.